Presented here are 27 T cell receptor beta chains from one specimen sequenced in a study of technical replicates of blood from a handful of donors. Clones were sequenced by immunoSEQ multiplex PCR, and TCRdb holds only the in-frame ones, with some missing. The sample gives about 88,000 clones, 85% to 95% of which show up once; about 0.23% is in the top ten. The sequencing input was T cells isolated from PBMCs. These receptors came from a human donor in good health.

The chain is built from TRBV10-3 and TRBJ1-1; no definite D call. V shed 6 bases and J shed 7 bases, with 12 bases lying between them. CDR3 length equals 12 residues. Looked up from germline, CDR1 is ENHRY and CDR2 is SYGVKD. The CDR3 DNA sequence: TGTGCCATCAGCTACCCCCGGGGTGAAGCTTTCTTT. Protein product: CAISYPRGEAFF.

This rearrangement joins TRBV7-9 to TRBJ1-2, with a weak D call TRBD1 (5 bases). Germline V gene data show CDR1 as SEHNR and CDR2 as FQNEAQ (reference sequence). The CDR3 is 15 amino acids. With 5 bases removed from V and 5 bases from J, the gap between germline ends came to 18 bases. The CDR3 DNA follows: TGTGCCAGCAGCCCCCTTAGTTCGGGGGGGTATGGCTACACCTTC. Translated, it gives CASSPLSSGGYGYTF.

The J gene is TRBJ2-3, the V gene TRBV20-1; D not certain. The CDR3 has 10 amino acids. Looked up from germline, CDR1 is DFQATT and CDR2 is SNEGSKA (reference sequence). Deletions cut 5 bases from V and 6 bases from J, with 6 bases between. The CDR3 nucleotides read TGCAGTGCTGTTAGCGATACGCAGTATTTT. This translates into CSAVSDTQYF.

The rearrangement links TRBV5-1 to TRBJ2-7; 7 positions match TRBD1. Per germline, CDR1 SGHRS and CDR2 YFSETQ. This CDR3 comprises 14 residues. Unmatched junction bases numbered 10, after V lost 7 bases and J lost 3 bases. The chain's CDR3 is CASGEGAGVYEQYF. The CDR3 DNA follows: TGCGCCAGCGGAGAGGGGGCAGGGGTCTACGAGCAGTACTTC.

Only one count was recorded for this clone. This chain joins TRBV11-2 and TRBJ2-7, with D unclear. CDR1 SGHAT and CDR2 FQNNGV come from the germline V gene. CDR3 size: 16 residues. V was shortened by 4 bases and J by 3 bases, with 19 bases between the two germline ends. This CDR3 is CASSSPPQVTYYEQYF. CDR3 in DNA: TGTGCCAGCAGCTCCCCCCCCCAGGTAACCTACTACGAGCAGTACTTC.

The rearrangement joins TRBV15 to TRBJ2-7; 9 positions match TRBD2. The V gene's germline CDR1 is LNHNV and CDR2 YYDKDF (reference sequence). Losses at the gene ends were 1 base for V and 6 bases for J; bases not matched to a gene: 7. The CDR3 length is 15 residues. The CDR3 sequence is CATSRGGSGSGEQYF. Written as DNA, the CDR3 is TGTGCCACCAGCAGAGGCGGTAGCGGGAGTGGCGAGCAGTACTTC.

V gene TRBV9 combines with J gene TRBJ2-4; weak D call: TRBD1 (7 bases). The CDR3 length is 14 residues. V lost 3 bases to trimming and J lost 6 bases, with 13 bases between them. Per the germline V gene, CDR1 is SGDLS and CDR2 is YYNGEE. The CDR3 bases are TGTGCCAGCAGCGGGCCCCAGGGGGGAAACATTCAGTACTTC. Protein sequence: CASSGPQGGNIQYF.

The V call is TRBV7-9, the J call TRBJ2-1, with a tentative D call TRBD1 (7 bases). The CDR3 runs 17 residues. V lost 7 bases and J lost 8, with 27 bases in between. Germline V gene sequence: CDR1 SEHNR, CDR2 FQNEAQ (reference sequence). The CDR3 DNA reads TGTGCCAGCATCATAGGGGGGACAGCTGTACATGTCGATGAGCAGTTCTTC. This sequence encodes CASIIGGTAVHVDEQFF.

The chain couples TRBV4-2 to TRBJ2-7, with D hard to call. In germline, CDR1 is LGHNA, CDR2 YNFKEQ. The CDR3 totals 14 residues. V lost 0 bases and J 2 bases, leaving 8 bases between the germline ends. CDR3 nucleotides: TGTGCCAGCAGCCAAGAATCCGGTACCTACGAGCAGTACTTC. It translates to CASSQESGTYEQYF.

The chain links TRBV29-1 to TRBJ1-5; 9 positions match TRBD1. The CDR3 runs to 12 residues. V lost 7 bases to trimming and J lost 7 bases; unmatched junction nucleotides: 5. Germline assignment: CDR1 SQVTM and CDR2 ANQGSEA. The CDR3 here is CSARTGDQPQHF. The CDR3 coding sequence is TGCAGCGCTCGGACAGGGGACCAGCCCCAGCATTTT.

The rearrangement uses TRBV29-1 and TRBJ1-1; D is perhaps TRBD1 (6 bases). Germline V lookup: CDR1 SQVTM, CDR2 ANQGSEA. There are 11 residues in the CDR3. Trimming pared 7 bases from V and 7 bases from J, leaving 13 bases between. The CDR3 sequence: CSASTGSEAFF. The CDR3 DNA reads as TGCAGCGCCTCAACAGGGAGTGAAGCTTTCTTT.

The chain links TRBV5-5 to TRBJ1-1; TRBD1 might be the D (5 bases). From germline, CDR1 is SGHKS and CDR2 YYEKEE (reference sequence). Trimming took 1 base from V and 1 from J, leaving 8 bases between them. The CDR3 contains 14 residues. CDR3 DNA sequence: TGTGCCAGCAGCTTGTCGCAGGGGAACACTGAAGCTTTCTTT. Translating it yields CASSLSQGNTEAFF.

The chain has TRBV27 and TRBJ1-4, with D possibly TRBD1 on 5 matching bases. CDR3 size: 13 residues. V shed 3 bases and J shed 7 bases, with 9 bases lying between them. Germline CDR1 and CDR2: MNHEY and SMNVEV (reference sequence). This CDR3 is CASSLAGFEKLFF. CDR3 DNA: TGTGCCAGCAGTTTGGCAGGGTTTGAAAAACTGTTTTTT.

The chain carries TRBV27 and TRBJ2-3; D gene uncertain. Germline lookup yields CDR1 MNHEY and CDR2 SMNVEV (reference sequence). V lost 11 bases and J 5 bases, leaving 23 bases between the germline ends. CDR3 length: 15 residues. Written as DNA, the CDR3 is TGTGCCTCCTCGAACCCCTGGCGGTTAAGAGATACGCAGTATTTT. Its protein is CASSNPWRLRDTQYF.

The chain couples TRBV5-1 to TRBJ2-7, with TRBD1 identical over 7 bases. V shed 2 bases and J 1 base; nucleotides not matched to a gene: 9. The CDR3 runs to 16 residues. The germline V gene has CDR1 SGHRS and CDR2 YFSETQ. CDR3 in amino acids: CASSFSRTGVSYEQYF. The CDR3 region has the DNA TGCGCCAGCAGCTTCTCTCGGACAGGCGTATCCTACGAGCAGTACTTC.

This chain links TRBV27 with TRBJ1-4; TRBD1 might be the D (6 bases). This CDR3 comprises 12 residues. Germline CDR1 MNHEY, CDR2 SMNVEV (reference sequence). The germline V and J ends were trimmed by 8 bases and 8 bases, with 12 bases remaining between them. CDR3 protein: CASSGVGEKLFF. The CDR3 DNA reads TGTGCCAGCTCAGGGGTGGGAGAAAAACTGTTTTTT.

V is TRBV5-1 and J is TRBJ2-7; a possible D gene is TRBD1 (6 bases). This CDR3 is built from 14 residues. Germline CDR1 is SGHRS and CDR2 is YFSETQ. Trimming stripped 4 bases from V and 1 base from J, with 12 bases between. The CDR3 is CASSQGSTSYEQYF. DNA of the CDR3: TGCGCCAGCAGCCAGGGGAGTACGTCCTACGAGCAGTACTTC.

The chain carries TRBV21-1 and TRBJ2-7; the table's D call TRBD2 went unverified against the DNA. TRBV21-1 is designated a pseudogene. There are 17 residues in the CDR3. This CDR3 reads CASSKSRKRNYSYEQYF. The DNA of the CDR3 is TGTGCCAGCAGCAAGAGCCGGAAGAGGAATTATTCCTACGAGCAGTACTTC.

This chain connects TRBV6-1 to TRBJ1-5; TRBD1 might be the D (5 bases). The V end lost 2 bases, the J end lost 9 bases, and 14 bases lay between the germline ends. The CDR3 runs 14 residues. Germline V lookup: CDR1 MNHNS, CDR2 SASEGT. CDR3 in amino acids: CASSESGGLRPQHF. DNA for the CDR3: TGTGCCAGCAGTGAATCCGGGGGGTTAAGGCCCCAGCATTTT.

The chain couples TRBV7-9 to TRBJ2-1; TRBD1 is a possible D gene (5 bases). Looked up from germline, CDR1 is SEHNR and CDR2 is FQNEAQ (reference sequence). Trimming removed 7 bases at V and 6 bases at J, with 19 bases between. CDR3 size: 15 residues. CDR3 loop: CASIPKGPWVNEQFF. CDR3 nucleotides: TGTGCCAGCATTCCGAAGGGGCCTTGGGTCAATGAGCAGTTCTTC.

The chain combines TRBV28 with TRBJ2-7; 16 nucleotides match TRBD2. V shed 6 bases, J shed 5 bases, and the junction held 13 bases outside the gene matches. Germline lookup yields CDR1 MDHEN and CDR2 SYDVKM. The CDR3 is 18 residues long. The CDR3 DNA follows: TGTGCCAGCAGATCCTCCGGGACTAGCGGGAGGGCATGGCACGAGCAGTACTTC. This codes for CASRSSGTSGRAWHEQYF. Based on the CDR3 plus reference TRBV28 and TRBJ2-7, the full variable domain is DVKVTQSSRYLVKRTGEKVFLECVQDMDHENMFWYRQDPGLGLRLIYFSYDVKMKEKGDIPEGYSVSREKKERFSLILESASTNQTSMYLCASRSSGTSGRAWHEQYFGPGTRLTVT.

The chain joins TRBV18 to TRBJ2-1, with D hard to call. The germline V gene encodes CDR1 KGHSH and CDR2 LQKENI. The CDR3 runs to 16 residues. Deletions cut 8 bases from V and 6 bases from J, with 23 bases between. The CDR3 here is CASPPAPAQVLNEQFF. As DNA, the CDR3 is TGTGCCAGCCCCCCCGCCCCCGCCCAAGTACTCAATGAGCAGTTCTTC.

The chain links TRBV19 to TRBJ1-4, with D possibly being TRBD1 (5 bases). V lost 6 bases and J lost 7, with 9 bases in between. From germline, CDR1 is LNHDA and CDR2 SQIVND (reference sequence). The CDR3 consists of 12 residues. DNA of the CDR3: TGTGCCAGTAGCACGGGGGGTGAAAAACTGTTTTTT. As protein: CASSTGGEKLFF.

The V call is TRBV9, the J call TRBJ2-3; 9 bases map to TRBD2. The CDR3 runs to 16 residues. Looked up from germline, CDR1 is SGDLS and CDR2 is YYNGEE. With 3 bases clipped from V and 0 bases from J, the junction kept 5 bases outside the gene matches. CDR3: CASSGSGGASTDTQYF. The CDR3 DNA reads as TGTGCCAGCAGCGGTAGCGGGGGAGCTAGCACAGATACGCAGTATTTT.

This clone showed up just once. The CDR3 sequence: CASSEAVAGVADTQYF. As DNA, the CDR3 is TGCGCCAGCAGTGAGGCGGTAGCGGGAGTGGCAGATACGCAGTATTTT. This chain connects TRBV10-1 to TRBJ2-3; TRBD2 matches at 9 bases. The trim removed 2 bases at V and 4 bases at J, leaving 7 bases unmatched. Germline CDR1 reads WNHNN; CDR2 reads SYGVQD (reference sequence). This CDR3 contains 16 residues.

The chain uses TRBV14 and TRBJ1-2, with a tentative D call TRBD1 (6 bases). Looked up from germline, CDR1 is SGHDN and CDR2 is FVKESK. With 2 bases removed from V and 3 bases from J, the gap between germline ends came to 7 bases. There are 13 residues in the CDR3. The CDR3 region has the DNA TGTGCCAGCAGCCAACGGACAGACTATGGCTACACCTTC. Translating it yields CASSQRTDYGYTF.

The chain joins TRBV28 to TRBJ1-5; weak D call: TRBD1 (6 bases). With 5 bases removed from V and 3 bases from J, the gap between germline ends came to 29 bases. CDR3 size: 20 residues. Germline CDR1 reads MDHEN; CDR2 reads SYDVKM. The CDR3 loop is CASSPPGGRGVIGFNQPQHF. CDR3 bases: TGTGCCAGCAGTCCTCCCGGTGGCAGGGGTGTAATCGGTTTCAATCAGCCCCAGCATTTT. Drawing the rest from reference TRBV28 and TRBJ1-5, the complete variable domain is DVKVTQSSRYLVKRTGEKVFLECVQDMDHENMFWYRQDPGLGLRLIYFSYDVKMKEKGDIPEGYSVSREKKERFSLILESASTNQTSMYLCASSPPGGRGVIGFNQPQHFGDGTRLSIL.